The present T cell receptor (beta chain) was sequenced within a study of cytomegalovirus exposure and HLA in healthy donors. Study details: The roughly 110 validation repertoires used the same platform as the 650 to 850 first-cohort repertoires (as reported by a later analysis).

With respect to this clone: Antigen specificity is unknown.

Germline V CDR1 and CDR2: MGHDK, SYGVNS. Losses at the gene ends were 2 bases for V and 8 bases for J; bases not matched to a gene: 5. The CDR3 has 16 amino acids. Overall study results and limits: Researchers counted approximately 160 TCR beta chains as cytomegalovirus-associated.

TCRdb's copy holds only in-frame clones and misses some; the assay was immunoSEQ multiplex PCR. Of 150,000 to 200,000 clones in the sample, roughly 82% are singletons; the top ten hold more than 1.2%. The chain recombines TRBV25-1 with TRBJ2-1, with 14 bases lining up with TRBD2. This receptor was obtained from a young woman in good health and CMV-seronegative. The sequenced material came from PBMCs. CDR3 residues: CASSEPGLAGGYEQFF. DNA of the CDR3: TGTGCCAGCAGTGAACCTGGACTAGCGGGAGGATATGAGCAGTTCTTC.